This T cell receptor beta chain was observed in a study of cytomegalovirus exposure and HLA in healthy donors. Primers for the PCR totalled 60 Vbeta and 13 Jbeta. Clones were sequenced by immunoSEQ multiplex PCR, and TCRdb holds only the in-frame ones, with some missing. The repertoire holds more than 95,000 clones, with approximately 76% as singletons. J lost 5 bases, V lost 0 bases, and 5 bases had no gene match. Germline V gene lookup returns CDR1 LNHNV and CDR2 YYDKDF (reference sequence). CDR3 length: 16 residues. This clone was seen once. Its matching antigen is unknown. General study results and limits: In a later analysis, V- and J-gene trimming of beta chains associated with a DCLRE1C missense variant, replicated independently. A classifier reportedly called cytomegalovirus status with high sensitivity and specificity.

This chain links TRBV15 with TRBJ2-3; 10 bases map to TRBD2. The sequenced sample was PBMCs. The origin of this receptor is a woman under 30 in good health and CMV-seropositive. The CDR3 region is CATSRDRSSGRDTQYF. The DNA of the CDR3 is TGTGCCACCAGCAGAGATCGTTCTAGCGGGAGAGATACGCAGTATTTT.